These 19 T cell receptor beta chains originate from one sample sequenced in a study of T cells in Graves' hyperthyroidism and ophthalmopathy. RNA transcripts provided the source from which TCR beta CDR3 regions were amplified. The study used the HTBI primer set for a first-round RT-PCR of the TCR CDR3. From the multiplex PCR reads, TCRdb called clonotypes with MiXCR, one entry per CDR3 protein. The table lists 300,000 to 350,000 distinct CDR3 sequences, 15% to 20% of them singletons. The sample comprised blood. The receptors were sampled from a woman aged 40 to 50 with Graves' ophthalmopathy.

The V and J genes are TRBV11-2 and TRBJ1-1; D remains unclear. Deletions cut 5 bases from V and 4 bases from J, with 20 bases between. Per the germline V gene, CDR1 is SGHAT and CDR2 is FQNNGV. The CDR3 runs to 16 residues. CDR3 region: CASSQKPWSLGTEAFF. CDR3 nucleotides: TGTGCCAGCAGCCAAAAACCATGGTCCTTGGGCACTGAAGCTTTCTTT.

This clonotype has at least ten counts. The chain combines TRBV29-1 with TRBJ2-2; D is unresolved. The ends were cut back, 4 bases at V and 0 bases at J, with 12 bases in the middle. CDR1 SQVTM and CDR2 ANQGSEA come from the germline V gene. The CDR3 sequence is 15 residues long. The CDR3 reads CSVVGHKTNTGELFF. The CDR3 DNA follows: TGCAGCGTTGTAGGTCACAAAACGAACACCGGGGAGCTGTTTTTT.

The sample holds many counts of this clonotype. The V and J genes are TRBV6-1 and TRBJ2-5; 7 nucleotides line up with TRBD2. CDR3 size: 16 residues. J gave up 5 bases and V 3 bases, and 12 bases lay outside the gene matches. In germline, CDR1 is MNHNS, CDR2 SASEGT. This CDR3 reads CASSEASGGLGETQYF. The CDR3 DNA follows: TGTGCCAGCAGTGAGGCTAGCGGAGGCCTGGGGGAGACCCAGTACTTC.

The V and J genes are TRBV28 and TRBJ1-3; D uncertain. Germline V gene data show CDR1 as MDHEN and CDR2 as SYDVKM. Trimming cost V 3 bases and J 1 base, with 7 bases left between them. This CDR3 has 14 amino acids. The CDR3 DNA is TGTGCCAGCAGTTTTTCAGCGTCTGGAAACACCATATATTTT. Its translation: CASSFSASGNTIYF.

This clonotype was recorded at least ten times. The chain has TRBV12-3 or TRBV12-4 and TRBJ1-1; 8 bases fit TRBD1. CDR3 length: 14 residues. Trimming took 6 bases from V and 5 from J; bases not matched to a gene: 8. The CDR3 spells CASSSMDRVTEAFF. DNA for the CDR3: TGTGCCAGCAGCTCTATGGACAGGGTAACTGAAGCTTTCTTT.

This clonotype was picked up many times. The chain joins TRBV29-1 to TRBJ2-2, with a tentative D call TRBD1 (5 bases). The V gene's germline CDR1 is SQVTM and CDR2 ANQGSEA. V was clipped by 8 bases and J by 6 bases, with 13 bases between them. The CDR3 totals 12 residues. The CDR3 region has the DNA TGCAGCACACCCATGGGGCCCGGGGAGCTGTTTTTT. Its translation is CSTPMGPGELFF.

The chain couples TRBV12-3 or TRBV12-4 to TRBJ2-5; 10 positions agree with TRBD1. The CDR3 consists of 15 residues. V was pared by 6 bases and J by 4 bases, with 8 bases of the junction left unmatched. The CDR3 DNA reads TGTGCCAGCAGAGGTCACGGACAGGGGGTAGAGACCCAGTACTTC. Translating gives CASRGHGQGVETQYF.

This clonotype came up many times. At one end, the junction sequence differs from germline, possibly due to a read error. The chain combines TRBV9 with TRBJ2-2; no clear D. The CDR3 has 14 residues. Per germline, CDR1 SGDLS and CDR2 YYNGEE. The CDR3 DNA reads as TGTGTCAGCAGCGTAGCTCAGGATACCGGGGAGCTGTTTTTT. It is translated as CVSSVAQDTGELFF.

This clonotype has ten or more counts. The chain combines TRBV4-1 with TRBJ1-5; D uncertain. The ends were cut back, 3 bases at V and 2 bases at J, with 14 bases in the middle. CDR3 length: 16 amino acids. The germline gives CDR1 MGHRA, CDR2 YSYEKL. The CDR3 spells CASSQLNLVGNQPQHF. The DNA of the CDR3 is TGCGCCAGCAGCCAGCTTAACCTCGTGGGCAATCAGCCCCAGCATTTT.

This clonotype was seen many times. The chain couples TRBV18 to TRBJ1-1; D ambiguous. Trimming took 3 bases from V and 5 from J, leaving 13 bases between them. CDR3 length equals 14 residues. The germline gives CDR1 KGHSH, CDR2 LQKENI. The CDR3 is CASSPVPAGTEAFF. DNA for the CDR3: TGTGCCAGCTCACCTGTCCCAGCGGGAACTGAAGCTTTCTTT.

This clonotype was detected ten times or more. This sequence joins TRBV2 and TRBJ1-1; D is undetermined. Germline lookup yields CDR1 SNHLY and CDR2 FYNNEI. The ends were cut back, 8 bases at V and 0 bases at J, with 13 bases in the middle. CDR3 length: 14 amino acids. Here the CDR3 reads CASQESSMNTEAFF. CDR3 in DNA: TGTGCCAGCCAAGAGTCAAGTATGAACACTGAAGCTTTCTTT.

The table lists this clonotype with many counts. The rearrangement links TRBV29-1 to TRBJ1-1; D ambiguous. The germline CDR1 and CDR2 sequences are SQVTM and ANQGSEA. Trimming left V 1 base short and J 3 bases short, with 3 bases between. The CDR3 extends over 11 amino acids. The CDR3 is CSVEGDTEAFF. The CDR3 bases are TGCAGCGTTGAAGGGGACACTGAAGCTTTCTTT.

The chain links TRBV3-1 to TRBJ2-7; possible D gene TRBD2, 5 bases. The CDR3 spans 14 residues. Germline V gene lookup returns CDR1 LGHDT and CDR2 YNNKEL (reference sequence). The V end was cut by 1 base, the J end by 2 bases, with 9 bases between. The CDR3 region has the DNA TGTGCCAGCAGCCAAGGCACTAGAGCCTACGAGCAGTACTTC. It specifies CASSQGTRAYEQYF.

This clonotype was found many times. V gene TRBV20-1 combines with J gene TRBJ2-7; either TRBD1 or TRBD2 may supply D (6 bases each). Germline V gives CDR1 DFQATT, CDR2 SNEGSKA (reference sequence). Deletions cut 6 bases from V and 3 bases from J, with 18 bases between. This CDR3 has 14 residues. CDR3 sequence reads: CSALSTRGLYEQYF. In nucleotides, the CDR3 is TGCAGTGCCCTCTCCACCCGGGGGCTCTACGAGCAGTACTTC.

This clonotype was detected a few times. The rearrangement joins TRBV7-2 to TRBJ1-1; tentative D call: TRBD1 (6 bases). V lost 5 bases and J 6 bases, leaving 16 bases between the germline ends. CDR1 and CDR2 from the germline V gene are SGHTA and FQGNSA. The CDR3 runs 14 residues. CDR3 DNA sequence: TGTGCCAGCAGCGACAGGAGATCGGTGTCTGAAGCTTTCTTT. Translating it yields CASSDRRSVSEAFF.

This clonotype showed up many times. The chain links TRBV4-1 to TRBJ2-7; D call uncertain. The germline V and J ends were trimmed by 4 bases and 7 bases, with 20 bases remaining between them. The CDR3 consists of 15 residues. Germline V lookup: CDR1 MGHRA, CDR2 YSYEKL. The CDR3 loop reads CASSPQSGPLGEQYF. Written as DNA, the CDR3 is TGCGCCAGCAGCCCCCAATCCGGGCCTCTCGGGGAGCAGTACTTC.

This clonotype has ten or more counts. One end of the junction is discordant with germline, which a read error may explain. V is TRBV19 and J is TRBJ2-7, with D perhaps matching TRBD1 or TRBD2 (6 bases each). This CDR3 is 16 amino acids long. Germline-derived CDR1 and CDR2 are LNHDA and SQIVND (reference sequence). The CDR3 region is CAGSTGGGEIVYEQYF. The CDR3 nucleotides read TGTGCCGGTAGCACCGGGGGCGGGGAGATTGTCTACGAGCAGTACTTC.

In this sample, this clonotype turned up many times. The chain joins TRBV12-3 or TRBV12-4 to TRBJ1-3; D perhaps matches TRBD1 (6 bases). Trimming left V 4 bases short and J 3 bases short, with 13 bases between. There are 15 residues in the CDR3. Here the CDR3 reads CASSYTGSFGNTIYF. CDR3 bases: TGTGCCAGCAGTTACACAGGGTCTTTTGGAAACACCATATATTTT.

This clonotype was observed many times. The chain has TRBV24-1 and TRBJ2-4, with 9 bases that match TRBD1. CDR3 length: 15 residues. The J segment lost 6 bases and the V segment lost 5 bases, leaving 7 bases of the junction unmatched. Germline V gene lookup returns CDR1 KGHDR and CDR2 SFDVKD. For the CDR3, the DNA is TGTGCCACCAGTGGCCCGACAGGGGGTTCAAACATTCAGTACTTC. Translation: CATSGPTGGSNIQYF.